Sequencing of this T cell receptor (beta chain) was carried out in a study of shared clonotypes between healthy human individuals. V was clipped by 6 bases and J by 8 bases, with 14 bases between them. Germline V gene sequence: CDR1 MDHEN, CDR2 SYDVKM. This CDR3 is built from 13 residues. Turning to this clone: The target antigen is unknown.

Study-wide results and caveats: The researchers took only blood, and tissue repertoires probably look different. Generation probability values for non-shared clonotypes were lower than those for clonotypes shared by all four donors.

Assay used: immunoSEQ multiplex PCR; TCRdb lists only in-frame clones, some missing. Among a few million clones, less than 95% were seen once, and the ten largest hold about 0.36%. The chain links TRBV28 to TRBJ2-4; D is possibly TRBD2 (6 bases). Sequenced sample: naive CD4+ T cells from PBMCs. Subset reported: CD45RA+ positively selected. The origin of this receptor is a man aged 18 to 35 in good health. Some clones in this sample may be carry-over from other donors' samples. The CDR3 sequence: CASSPQAGYIQYF. CDR3 nucleotide sequence: TGTGCCAGCAGCCCACAAGCGGGCTACATTCAGTACTTC.